This T cell receptor beta chain was found in a study of T cells in Graves' hyperthyroidism and ophthalmopathy. The CDR3 sequence is 15 residues long. V was shortened by 5 bases and J by 4 bases, with 17 bases between the two germline ends. Germline lookup yields CDR1 SGHTA and CDR2 FQGNSA. There are a few counts of this clonotype. Its target is not known. General study points: Ophthalmopathy stood apart from stable hyperthyroidism in a 13 V-J model.

Amplification yielded TCR beta CDR3 regions, with RNA transcripts as the source. The TCR CDR3 was amplified in a first-round RT-PCR using the HTBI primer set. One entry per CDR3 protein, called by TCRdb with MiXCR from the multiplex PCR reads. Among roughly 500,000 distinct CDR3 sequences listed, roughly 16% were seen once. The TCR was taken from a woman in her thirties with Graves' ophthalmopathy. Sequenced sample: blood. This rearrangement joins TRBV7-2 to TRBJ2-5; D perhaps matches TRBD1 (5 bases). The CDR3 spells CASSRSGPGIETQYF. The CDR3 DNA sequence: TGTGCCAGCAGCCGTTCTGGGCCAGGGATAGAGACCCAGTACTTC. Variable domain in full (rest from reference TRBV7-2 and TRBJ2-5): GAGVSQSPSNKVTEKGKDVELRCDPISGHTALYWYRQSLGQGLEFLIYFQGNSAPDKSGLPSDRFSAERTGGSVSTLTIQRTQQEDSAVYLCASSRSGPGIETQYFGPGTRLLVL.